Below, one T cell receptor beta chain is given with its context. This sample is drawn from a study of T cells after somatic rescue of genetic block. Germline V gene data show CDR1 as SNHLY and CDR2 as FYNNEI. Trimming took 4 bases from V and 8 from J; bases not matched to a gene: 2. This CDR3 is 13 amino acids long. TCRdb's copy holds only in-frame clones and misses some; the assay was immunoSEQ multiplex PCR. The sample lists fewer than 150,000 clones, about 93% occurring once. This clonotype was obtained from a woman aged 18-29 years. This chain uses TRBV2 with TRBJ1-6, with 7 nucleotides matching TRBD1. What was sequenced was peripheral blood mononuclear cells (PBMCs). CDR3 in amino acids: CASSGQGDSPLHF. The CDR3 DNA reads TGTGCCAGCAGTGGACAGGGTGATTCACCCCTCCACTTT.